These T cell receptor beta chains were read from a single sample in a study of blood T cell repertoires in COVID-19. Clones were read by immunoSEQ multiplex PCR, and TCRdb kept only the in-frame ones, dropping some. The sample holds 250,000 to 300,000 clones, roughly 89% seen once. Sequencing was done on a sample of PBMCs or T cells enriched from blood (not recorded which). The receptors originated from a woman aged 60-75 years who had recovered from COVID-19. Each CDR3 is given with its conserved first and last residue. The D gene is left open where the match is weak. For some rows the clone size is stated as once, few or many, or as a class when expanded; others skip it.

D gene	clone size	J gene	V gene	CDR3 protein	CDR3 DNA
TRBD1	.	TRBJ1-4	TRBV5-1	CASSSSPGTGFEKLFF	TGCGCCAGCAGCTCGTCGCCCGGGACAGGCTTTGAAAAACTGTTTTTT
TRBD1	.	TRBJ1-5	TRBV19	CASSIGAGGKSNQPQHF	TGTGCCAGTAGTATAGGGGCAGGGGGCAAGAGCAATCAGCCCCAGCATTTT
TRBD1	.	TRBJ1-2	TRBV3-1/TRBV3-2	CASGLQGVGYTF	TGTGCCAGCGGACTACAGGGGGTTGGCTACACCTTC
.	.	TRBJ1-1	TRBV5-3	CARSPIGVNTEAFF	TGTGCCAGAAGCCCAATCGGAGTGAACACTGAAGCTTTCTTT
.	.	TRBJ1-1	TRBV30	CAWNVDMNTEAFF	TGTGCCTGGAACGTAGATATGAACACTGAAGCTTTCTTT
TRBD1	.	TRBJ1-2	TRBV30	CAWSRDRGRGNGYTF	TGTGCCTGGTCCCGGGACAGGGGGCGGGGGAATGGCTACACCTTC
.	.	TRBJ2-7	TRBV5-4	CASSLGTDGYEQYF	TGTGCCAGCAGCTTGGGAACAGATGGCTACGAGCAGTACTTC
.	.	TRBJ2-2	TRBV15	CATSRGGVGNTGELFF	TGTGCCACCAGCAGGGGCGGGGTAGGGAACACCGGGGAGCTGTTTTTT
.	.	TRBJ2-3	TRBV7-8	CASSPQLGAGAYTQYF	TGTGCCAGCAGCCCGCAGTTGGGGGCGGGAGCTTATACGCAGTATTTT
.	few	TRBJ2-7	TRBV29-1	CSVEGDRLYEQYF	TGCAGCGTTGAAGGAGACAGGCTATACGAGCAGTACTTC
TRBD1	.	TRBJ1-2	TRBV30	CAWGNTGDYGYTF	TGTGCCTGGGGCAATACAGGGGACTATGGCTACACCTTC
.	.	TRBJ2-1	TRBV7-6	CASSTRSGGLKYNEQFF	TGTGCCAGCAGCACCCGGTCAGGGGGACTTAAGTACAATGAGCAGTTCTTC
.	.	TRBJ1-6	TRBV11-3	CASSLESSGSPLHF	TGTGCCAGCAGCTTAGAGTCTAGCGGTTCACCCCTCCACTTT
.	.	TRBJ1-3	TRBV3-1/TRBV3-2	CASSFRDSGNTIYF	TGTGCCAGCAGCTTCCGGGACTCTGGAAACACCATATATTTT
TRBD1	.	TRBJ2-1	TRBV6-5	CASSMTGAGANEQFF	TGTGCCAGCAGTATGACAGGGGCTGGGGCCAATGAGCAGTTCTTC
.	.	TRBJ2-2	TRBV6-4	CASSPSVNTGELFF	TGTGCCAGCAGCCCTAGCGTGAACACCGGGGAGCTGTTTTTT
TRBD1	.	TRBJ2-1	TRBV5-4	CASSPTGGNEQFF	TGTGCCAGCAGCCCGACAGGGGGCAATGAGCAGTTCTTC
.	few	TRBJ1-1	TRBV11-2	CASSLGVGSGMNTEAFF	TGTGCCAGCAGCTTAGGAGTGGGTTCAGGCATGAACACTGAAGCTTTCTTT
.	.	TRBJ2-3	TRBV2	CASSEPRRADTQYF	TGTGCCAGCAGTGAACCGAGGCGGGCAGATACGCAGTATTTT
.	.	TRBJ2-5	TRBV10-1	CASSGGTGRESQETQYF	TGCGCCAGCAGTGGAGGGACTGGACGGGAGAGCCAAGAGACCCAGTACTTC
TRBD2	.	TRBJ2-2	TRBV7-3	CASSLSGGWTGELFF	TGTGCCAGCAGCCTTAGCGGGGGTTGGACCGGGGAGCTGTTTTTT
.	.	TRBJ2-5	TRBV5-1	CASSPPGANRIGETQYF	TGCGCCAGCAGCCCTCCAGGGGCGAATCGAATCGGAGAGACCCAGTACTTC
.	.	TRBJ2-7	TRBV6-5	CASSMAGAYEQYF	TGTGCCAGCAGTATGGCAGGGGCCTACGAGCAGTACTTC
TRBD1	.	TRBJ1-4	TRBV7-9	CASSLTGVQSFF	TGTGCCAGCAGCTTGACAGGGGTTCAGAGTTTTTTT
TRBD2	.	TRBJ2-2	TRBV24-1	CATSDLGTSGGNTGELFF	TGTGCCACCAGTGATTTGGGGACTAGCGGGGGGAACACCGGGGAGCTGTTTTTT
TRBD1	.	TRBJ1-5	TRBV2	CASKWAGGSNQPQHF	TGTGCCAGCAAGTGGGCAGGGGGGAGCAATCAGCCCCAGCATTTT
TRBD2	.	TRBJ2-5	TRBV28	CASSSAAGTSKETQYF	TGTGCCAGCAGTTCCGCCGCCGGGACTAGTAAAGAGACCCAGTACTTC
.	.	TRBJ2-3	TRBV2	CASSAPTDTQYF	TGTGCCAGCAGTGCCCCTACAGATACGCAGTATTTT
TRBD2	.	TRBJ2-1	TRBV9	CASSNQPSGTYNEQFF	TGTGCCAGCAGCAACCAGCCTAGCGGGACCTACAATGAGCAGTTCTTC
TRBD2	.	TRBJ2-3	TRBV7-3	CASSPGRGSGRFTDTQYF	TGTGCCAGCAGCCCGGGGAGGGGAAGCGGGAGATTCACAGATACGCAGTATTTT
.	.	TRBJ1-5	TRBV30	CAWSYSNQPQHF	TGTGCCTGGAGTTATAGCAATCAGCCCCAGCATTTT
.	.	TRBJ2-2	TRBV24-1	CATGVAGRTNTGELFF	TGTGCCACCGGGGTCGCGGGCAGGACTAACACCGGGGAGCTGTTTTTT
.	.	TRBJ1-3	TRBV19	CASSGVYSGNTIYF	TGTGCCAGTAGCGGGGTCTACTCTGGAAACACCATATATTTT
.	.	TRBJ2-1	TRBV24-1	CATSDFEGDEQFF	TGTGCCACCAGTGATTTTGAGGGGGATGAGCAGTTCTTC
TRBD2	.	TRBJ2-1	TRBV20-1	CSASMSGGAREQFF	TGCAGTGCTAGTATGAGCGGGGGGGCCCGGGAGCAGTTCTTC
.	.	TRBJ1-5	TRBV9	CASSPGKGQEQPQHF	TGTGCCAGCAGCCCCGGAAAGGGGCAGGAGCAGCCCCAGCATTTT
TRBD2	.	TRBJ2-3	TRBV7-3	CASSTRTSGTDTQYF	TGTGCCAGCAGCACCCGGACTAGCGGCACAGATACGCAGTATTTT
.	.	TRBJ2-3	TRBV3-1/TRBV3-2	CASSQGTGSTDTQYF	TGTGCCAGCAGCCAAGGGACGGGAAGCACAGATACGCAGTATTTT
TRBD1	.	TRBJ2-5	TRBV28	CASSQDRGRETQYF	TGTGCCAGCAGTCAGGACAGGGGGCGAGAGACCCAGTACTTC
.	.	TRBJ2-7	TRBV7-9	CASSLYPDRTPYEQYF	TGTGCCAGCAGCTTATACCCGGACAGAACACCCTACGAGCAGTACTTC
TRBD1	.	TRBJ1-2	TRBV2	CASNGQGWGYTF	TGTGCCAGCAACGGACAGGGCTGGGGCTACACCTTC
TRBD1	.	TRBJ2-7	TRBV9	CASSTRDSSYEQYF	TGTGCCAGCAGCACCAGGGACAGTTCCTACGAGCAGTACTTC
.	.	TRBJ2-5	TRBV3-1/TRBV3-2	CASSQSIAGIETQYF	TGTGCCAGCAGCCAATCAATTGCGGGGATAGAGACCCAGTACTTC
TRBD2	.	TRBJ2-2	TRBV5-1	CASSLVGRTSGELFF	TGCGCCAGCAGCTTGGTCGGCAGGACTAGCGGGGAGCTGTTTTTT
.	.	TRBJ1-3	TRBV21-1	CASSPLTGGSGNTIYF	TGTGCCAGCAGCCCCCTGACAGGAGGATCTGGAAACACCATATATTTT
.	.	TRBJ1-2	TRBV29-1	CSVEALGGLNYGYTF	TGCAGCGTTGAAGCCCTGGGAGGTTTGAACTATGGCTACACCTTC
.	.	TRBJ1-3	TRBV9	CASSLQIHSGNTIYF	TGTGCCAGCAGCCTACAGATACACTCTGGAAACACCATATATTTT
.	.	TRBJ1-4	TRBV10-3	CAIRKNSLPNEKLFF	TGTGCCATCAGGAAAAACAGCCTACCGAATGAAAAACTGTTTTTT
.	few	TRBJ2-7	TRBV4-1	CASSQPSGEGYEQYF	TGCGCCAGCAGCCAACCGTCAGGGGAAGGCTACGAGCAGTACTTC
.	.	TRBJ2-5	TRBV28	CASSFRGETQYF	TGTGCCAGCAGTTTTCGGGGAGAGACCCAGTACTTC
.	.	TRBJ1-1	TRBV18	CASFGGGEAFF	TGTGCCAGTTTTGGGGGCGGTGAAGCTTTCTTT